The T cell receptor (beta chain) described here comes from a study of blood T cell repertoires in COVID-19. Germline assignment: CDR1 SGHDN and CDR2 FVKESK. The CDR3 is made up of 19 amino acids. Germline trimming cut 1 base from V and 0 bases from J; bases unmatched to any gene: 10. TCRdb's table, derived via immunoSEQ multiplex PCR, lists solely in-frame clones and lacks some. The sample yields more than 6,500 clones, 80% to 90% seen once. Sequences were obtained from peripheral blood. V gene TRBV14 combines with J gene TRBJ2-2, with 8 nucleotides matching TRBD2. The TCR sequence derives from a man at least 80 years old with active COVID-19. This chain's CDR3 is CASSQGGVLAAPNTGELFF. As DNA, the CDR3 is TGTGCCAGCAGCCAAGGGGGGGTACTAGCGGCACCGAACACCGGGGAGCTGTTTTTT.